The T cell receptor (beta chain) under discussion was sequenced for a study of PD-1 blockade in classical Hodgkin lymphoma. Whole-study context: Nivolumab was administered to patients intravenously at 3 mg/kg every 2 weeks.

Only in-frame clones appear in the TCRdb table, and some are missing; sequencing was by immunoSEQ multiplex PCR. Of tens of thousands of clones in the sample, roughly nine tenths were seen once. On this clone: Its antigen is not known.

Findings and limits, study-wide: Exclusion was applied to patients who started nivolumab under 1 year after ASCT.

Noted time point: cycle 4 day 1 (C4D1), after 6 weeks of nivolumab. Each and every patient relapsed after autologous stem cell transplantation, and patients got differing brentuximab vedotin exposure. Patients reached a best response of complete response, partial response or progressive disease. CDR1 and CDR2 from the germline V gene are SGHRS and YFSETQ. V dropped 2 bases and J dropped 1 base, with 15 bases sitting between them. The CDR3 covers 16 residues. V is TRBV5-1 and J is TRBJ1-1; D gene ambiguous. The material was peripheral blood mononuclear cells (PBMCs), obtained before the fourth cycle of nivolumab. The clonotype was recovered from a human donor with classical Hodgkin lymphoma. CDR3 region: CASSFPVLGKNTEAFF. The DNA for the CDR3 is TGCGCCAGCAGCTTTCCTGTGTTGGGGAAGAACACTGAAGCTTTCTTT.